One sample yielded the 17 T cell receptor beta chains listed below, sequenced in a study of T cell responses to AZD1222 COVID-19 vaccine. Profiling relied on immunoSEQ multiplex PCR, and the TCRdb table lists in-frame clones only, not all of them. Of over 100,000 clones in the sample, roughly 87% were seen once. The sequencing used peripheral blood, collected on day 0 of MenACWY control vaccination. These TCRs come from an adult in good health.

Concerning this clone itself: The same CDR3 can be traced to other DNA sequences in this sample. This chain joins TRBV28 and TRBJ2-7; no definite D call. From germline, CDR1 is MDHEN and CDR2 SYDVKM. The CDR3 contains 12 residues. V lost 5 bases to trimming and J lost 2 bases, with 7 bases between them. CDR3 protein: CASSLGTYEQYF. The CDR3 coding sequence is TGTGCCAGCAGTCTGGGCACCTACGAGCAGTACTTC. Supplemented by reference TRBV28 and TRBJ2-7, the full variable domain reads DVKVTQSSRYLVKRTGEKVFLECVQDMDHENMFWYRQDPGLGLRLIYFSYDVKMKEKGDIPEGYSVSREKKERFSLILESASTNQTSMYLCASSLGTYEQYFGPGTRLTVT.

The CDR3 sequence: CATSSLYPGGSGRNNEQFF. The CDR3 region has the DNA TGTGCCACCAGCAGCCTATACCCTGGGGGAAGCGGGAGGAACAATGAGCAGTTCTTC. The chain employs TRBV15 and TRBJ2-1, with 9 bases that match TRBD2. V gave up 3 bases and J gave up 5 bases; unmatched junction bases: 17. The CDR3 is 19 residues long. The germline V gene has CDR1 LNHNV and CDR2 YYDKDF (reference sequence).

DNA for the CDR3: TGTGCCACCAGCGATGACAGACAGTCCTACGAGCAGTACTTC. It codes for CATSDDRQSYEQYF. The J gene is TRBJ2-7, the V gene TRBV15; maybe TRBD1 (5 bases). The germline V gene has CDR1 LNHNV and CDR2 YYDKDF (reference sequence). The CDR3 spans 14 residues. Trimming cost V 5 bases and J 1 base, with 12 bases left between them.

The V and J genes are TRBV7-9 and TRBJ1-4; D ambiguous. There are 14 residues in the CDR3. Germline V lookup: CDR1 SEHNR, CDR2 FQNEAQ (reference sequence). The ends were cut back, 5 bases at V and 3 bases at J, with 10 bases in the middle. The CDR3 spells CASSPGRANEKLFF. The CDR3 region has the DNA TGTGCCAGCAGCCCAGGACGTGCTAATGAAAAACTGTTTTTT. Together with reference TRBV7-9 and TRBJ1-4, the CDR3 gives the full variable domain: DTGVSQNPRHKITKRGQNVTFRCDPISEHNRLYWYRQTLGQGPEFLTYFQNEAQLEKSRLLSDRFSAERPKGSFSTLEIQRTEQGDSAMYLCASSPGRANEKLFFGSGTQLSVL.

CDR3 loop: CASSLLSETPTYDTDTQYF. The CDR3 DNA reads as TGTGCCAGCAGTTTACTCTCGGAGACTCCCACTTATGACACAGATACGCAGTATTTT. The rearrangement uses TRBV27 and TRBJ2-3; the D is unclear. The germline V and J ends were trimmed by 2 bases and 2 bases, with 23 bases remaining between them. The CDR3 totals 19 residues. Germline V gene sequence: CDR1 MNHEY, CDR2 SMNVEV (reference sequence).

The rearrangement joins TRBV6-6 to TRBJ2-1; TRBD1 might be the D (5 bases). Germline values: CDR1 MNHNY, CDR2 SVGAGI (reference sequence). The CDR3 runs 12 residues. The V end lost 7 bases, the J end lost 7 bases, and 11 bases lay between the germline ends. CDR3 residues: CASTETVNEQFF. The CDR3 DNA reads as TGTGCCAGCACCGAGACAGTAAATGAGCAGTTCTTC.

This clone was found a few times. The gene calls are TRBV7-2 and TRBJ1-5; D gene unclear. The ends were cut back, 5 bases at V and 0 bases at J, with 8 bases in the middle. The CDR3 loop spans 14 amino acids. The V gene's germline CDR1 is SGHTA and CDR2 FQGNSA. DNA of the CDR3: TGTGCCAGCAGCCCCCAATATAGCAATCAGCCCCAGCATTTT. It yields the protein CASSPQYSNQPQHF.

The chain uses TRBV7-7 and TRBJ2-2; D perhaps matches TRBD2 (5 bases). Trimming pared 0 bases from V and 0 bases from J, leaving 11 bases between. The CDR3 contains 17 residues. Germline assignment: CDR1 SSHAT and CDR2 FNYEAQ (reference sequence). The CDR3, as DNA: TGTGCCAGCAGCTTAGCCCAGGCGGGCGCGAACACCGGGGAGCTGTTTTTT. This codes for CASSLAQAGANTGELFF.

The CDR3 loop is CASSPGDSDGYTF. Written as DNA, the CDR3 is TGTGCCAGCAGCCCCGGGGACAGTGACGGCTACACCTTC. The chain has TRBV5-6 and TRBJ1-2; 7 nucleotides agree with TRBD1. CDR1 and CDR2 (germline): SGHDT, YYEEEE. Trimming took 4 bases from V and 8 from J; bases not matched to a gene: 8. This CDR3 comprises 13 residues.

The chain couples TRBV7-9 to TRBJ2-1, with D possibly being TRBD1 (7 bases). The V gene's germline CDR1 is SEHNR and CDR2 FQNEAQ (reference sequence). This CDR3 comprises 15 residues. V lost 1 base and J 9 bases, leaving 16 bases between the germline ends. The CDR3 nucleotides read TGTGCCAGCAGCTTAGGCGGGACAGCTTTCAGTGAGCAGTTCTTC. Encoded protein: CASSLGGTAFSEQFF.

The gene calls are TRBV19 and TRBJ2-7; D may correspond to TRBD1 or TRBD2 (5 bases each). This CDR3 comprises 16 residues. From germline, CDR1 is LNHDA and CDR2 SQIVND (reference sequence). Trimming removed 4 bases from V and 2 bases from J, with 18 bases in between. Written as DNA, the CDR3 is TGTGCCAGTAGTAGGGTAGGGGACGCGGCCACCTACGAGCAGTACTTC. The encoded protein is CASSRVGDAATYEQYF.

The J gene is TRBJ1-4, the V gene TRBV3-1 (or the pseudogene TRBV3-2); D might be TRBD1 (6 bases). V lost 6 bases and J lost 7, with 21 bases in between. The CDR3 runs 16 residues. Looked up from germline, CDR1 is LGHDT and CDR2 is YNNKEL (reference sequence). Here the CDR3 reads CASSFLQGGLSEKLFF. The CDR3 coding sequence is TGTGCCAGCAGTTTCCTACAGGGAGGACTAAGTGAAAAACTGTTTTTT.

The V call is TRBV6-2 or TRBV6-3, the J call TRBJ2-3; D uncertain. Germline V CDR1 and CDR2: MNHEY, SVGEGT. V gave up 6 bases and J gave up 1 base, with 11 bases separating them. The CDR3 loop spans 14 amino acids. This CDR3 is CASSRAPGTDTQYF. In DNA form, the CDR3 reads TGTGCCAGCAGCCGGGCCCCAGGCACAGATACGCAGTATTTT.

This clone was seen a single time. The V call is TRBV6-1, the J call TRBJ2-3; D is unresolved. The germline V gene has CDR1 MNHNS and CDR2 SASEGT. The V gene lost 1 base and the J gene lost 0 bases, with 8 bases spanning the gap. The length of the CDR3 is 15 residues. CDR3: CASSEGAASTDTQYF. For the CDR3, the DNA is TGTGCCAGCAGTGAAGGGGCAGCTAGCACAGATACGCAGTATTTT.

In its sample, this clone was seen once. The chain is built from TRBV28 and TRBJ1-3, with 9 bases aligning to TRBD1. This CDR3 is 15 amino acids long. V was pared by 9 bases and J by 9 bases, with 15 bases of the junction left unmatched. From germline, CDR1 is MDHEN and CDR2 SYDVKM. DNA for the CDR3: TGTGCCAGTAGCTCCCAAGGGACAGGGATTCCCACCATATATTTT. This codes for CASSSQGTGIPTIYF.

This chain uses TRBV11-1 with TRBJ1-1; D is possibly TRBD1 (5 bases). The ends were cut back, 0 bases at V and 4 bases at J, with 12 bases in the middle. The CDR3 is made up of 15 amino acids. The germline gives CDR1 SGHAT, CDR2 FQDESV (reference sequence). The CDR3 DNA sequence: TGTGCCAGCAGCTTAGCGCTAGGACACGCCACTGAAGCTTTCTTT. This sequence encodes CASSLALGHATEAFF.

CDR3 nucleotides: TGTGCCAGCAGTTACCGAGAGGGGGTATACGAGCAGTACTTC. Protein product: CASSYREGVYEQYF. V gene TRBV6-6 combines with J gene TRBJ2-7, with D perhaps matching TRBD1 (6 bases). The germline V and J ends were trimmed by 2 bases and 4 bases, with 12 bases remaining between them. Germline CDR1 and CDR2: MNHNY and SVGAGI (reference sequence). CDR3 size: 14 residues.